The 32 T cell receptor beta chains below all came from one sample that was sequenced in a study of OX40 agonist ivuxolimab in advanced cancers. Profiled with immunoSEQ multiplex PCR; TCRdb holds only in-frame clones, not every one. The sample has 70,000 to 80,000 clones, roughly 90% seen once. The sequences come from CD4+ or CD8+ T cells sorted from blood, collected in a trial of the OX40 agonist ivuxolimab. The receptors were gathered from an adult with an advanced solid tumor such as melanoma, head and neck, liver or kidney cancer.

The V call is TRBV7-9, the J call TRBJ1-1; weak D call: TRBD1 (5 bases). The CDR3 is 13 amino acids. Trimming removed 3 bases at V and 5 bases at J, with 10 bases between. Germline lookup yields CDR1 SEHNR and CDR2 FQNEAQ (reference sequence). The CDR3 loop is CASSFGQGTEAFF. CDR3 nucleotides: TGTGCCAGCAGCTTCGGGCAGGGAACTGAAGCTTTCTTT. Variable domain in full (rest from reference TRBV7-9 and TRBJ1-1): DTGVSQNPRHKITKRGQNVTFRCDPISEHNRLYWYRQTLGQGPEFLTYFQNEAQLEKSRLLSDRFSAERPKGSFSTLEIQRTEQGDSAMYLCASSFGQGTEAFFGQGTRLTVV.

This clone is a singleton in its sample. The V and J genes are TRBV2 and TRBJ1-2; unclear D gene. Trimming cost V 7 bases and J 6 bases, with 12 bases left between them. This CDR3 comprises 12 residues. Germline assignment: CDR1 SNHLY and CDR2 FYNNEI. CDR3 nucleotides: TGTGCCAGCAATTTGATAACCGATGGCTACACCTTC. It translates to CASNLITDGYTF.

In its sample, this clone ranks as medium-sized. The chain combines TRBV20-1 with TRBJ1-2, with unresolved D. This CDR3 is 11 amino acids long. V was pared by 6 bases and J by 8 bases, with 13 bases between. Germline assignment: CDR1 DFQATT and CDR2 SNEGSKA (reference sequence). The CDR3 is CSASVGAGYTF. DNA of the CDR3: TGCAGTGCGTCCGTGGGCGCGGGCTACACCTTC.

The V and J genes are TRBV7-2 and TRBJ2-5; possibly TRBD1 or TRBD2 for D (5 bases each). This CDR3 is 15 amino acids long. Germline assignment: CDR1 SGHTA and CDR2 FQGNSA. The V end lost 5 bases, the J end lost 1 base, and 14 bases lay between the germline ends. The CDR3 here is CASSKGTLSQETQYF. The CDR3 coding sequence is TGTGCCAGCAGCAAAGGGACCTTAAGCCAAGAGACCCAGTACTTC.

V gene TRBV28 combines with J gene TRBJ1-5; TRBD1 might be the D (5 bases). The V gene's germline CDR1 is MDHEN and CDR2 SYDVKM. V was clipped by 6 bases and J by 2 bases, with 14 bases between them. This CDR3 contains 15 residues. The CDR3: CASSPRGLGNQPQHF. For the CDR3, the DNA is TGTGCCAGCAGCCCCCGGGGCTTGGGCAATCAGCCCCAGCATTTT.

This clone was observed a handful of times. The chain couples TRBV7-8 to TRBJ2-7; tentative D call: TRBD1 (5 bases). From germline, CDR1 is SGHVS and CDR2 FQNEAQ. V was shortened by 3 bases and J by 3 bases, with 9 bases between the two germline ends. The CDR3 contains 13 residues. This CDR3 is CASSFAQGYEQYF. CDR3 nucleotide sequence: TGTGCCAGCAGCTTCGCCCAGGGCTACGAGCAGTACTTC.

The rearrangement links TRBV7-2 to TRBJ2-5, with D perhaps given as TRBD1 or TRBD2 (5 bases each). This CDR3 is 16 amino acids long. V lost 1 base and J 4 bases, leaving 16 bases between the germline ends. The germline CDR1 and CDR2 sequences are SGHTA and FQGNSA. CDR3 DNA sequence: TGTGCCAGCAGCTTAGTGCCTCCCCCGGGACCAGAGACCCAGTACTTC. It specifies CASSLVPPPGPETQYF.

The genes are TRBV2 and TRBJ1-1; tentative D call: TRBD1 (5 bases). Germline V gives CDR1 SNHLY, CDR2 FYNNEI. Deletions cut 7 bases from V and 4 bases from J, with 16 bases between. The CDR3 totals 14 residues. CDR3 in amino acids: CASTEEGFRTEAFF. In DNA form, the CDR3 reads TGTGCCAGCACCGAGGAGGGGTTTCGCACTGAAGCTTTCTTT.

This clone has a single count. The chain has TRBV7-8 and TRBJ2-2; TRBD2 might be the D (5 bases). CDR1 and CDR2 (germline): SGHVS, FQNEAQ. The CDR3 has 15 residues. Between the trimmed V and J ends, which lost 4 bases and 1 base, there was a span of 10 bases. This CDR3 is CASSSAGLNTGELFF. The CDR3 DNA follows: TGTGCCAGCAGCTCTGCCGGACTGAACACCGGGGAGCTGTTTTTT. Based on the CDR3 plus reference TRBV7-8 and TRBJ2-2, the full variable domain is GAGVSQSPRYKVAKRGQDVALRCDPISGHVSLFWYQQALGQGPEFLTYFQNEAQLDKSGLPSDRFFAERPEGSVSTLKIQRTQQEDSAVYLCASSSAGLNTGELFFGEGSRLTVL.

The chain combines TRBV9 with TRBJ2-7; perhaps TRBD2 as D (6 bases). The CDR3 has 15 amino acids. Germline-derived CDR1 and CDR2 are SGDLS and YYNGEE. The V end lost 0 bases, the J end lost 1 base, and 11 bases lay between the germline ends. The CDR3 DNA reads as TGTGCCAGCAGCGTAGCCGGGGGACCTTCCTACGAGCAGTACTTC. Its protein product is CASSVAGGPSYEQYF. Full variable domain (rest looked up from reference TRBV9 and TRBJ2-7): DSGVTQTPKHLITATGQRVTLRCSPRSGDLSVYWYQQSLDQGLQFLIQYYNGEERAKGNILERFSAQQFPDLHSELNLSSLELGDSALYFCASSVAGGPSYEQYFGPGTRLTVT.

This rearrangement joins TRBV29-1 to TRBJ2-1; either TRBD1 or TRBD2 may fit D (5 bases each). The CDR3 totals 11 residues. Germline V gives CDR1 SQVTM, CDR2 ANQGSEA. CDR3 nucleotides: TGCAGTGGTGTTGGCCCGGGACCGCAGTTCTTC. Its protein product is CSGVGPGPQFF.

The chain has TRBV19 and TRBJ1-1; maybe TRBD1 (6 bases). The germline V gene encodes CDR1 LNHDA and CDR2 SQIVND (reference sequence). V lost 5 bases and J lost 1, with 11 bases in between. The CDR3 spans 14 residues. CDR3 DNA: TGTGCCAGTAGTTCCCAAGGGGGGAACACTGAAGCTTTCTTT. Protein product: CASSSQGGNTEAFF.

V is TRBV7-2 and J is TRBJ1-1; D uncertain. V was clipped by 1 base and J by 6 bases, with 12 bases between them. The CDR3 extends over 14 amino acids. Germline V gene data show CDR1 as SGHTA and CDR2 as FQGNSA. In DNA form, the CDR3 reads TGTGCCAGCAGCTTAGGACGAGGGAGACCTGAAGCTTTCTTT. It specifies CASSLGRGRPEAFF. The whole variable domain, filled in from reference TRBV7-2 and TRBJ1-1, reads GAGVSQSPSNKVTEKGKDVELRCDPISGHTALYWYRQSLGQGLEFLIYFQGNSAPDKSGLPSDRFSAERTGGSVSTLTIQRTQQEDSAVYLCASSLGRGRPEAFFGQGTRLTVV.

This clone is classed as medium-sized. This chain links TRBV5-1 with TRBJ2-2, with TRBD1 matching over 7 bases. CDR1 and CDR2 (germline): SGHRS, YFSETQ. The CDR3 contains 16 residues. Trimming took 2 bases from V and 0 from J; bases not matched to a gene: 4. CDR3 in DNA: TGCGCCAGCAGCTTCCCGACAGGGTCGAACACCGGGGAGCTGTTTTTT. Translation gives CASSFPTGSNTGELFF.

The chain is built from TRBV5-1 and TRBJ2-3; TRBD1 agrees at 9 bases. The CDR3 is made up of 15 amino acids. CDR1 SGHRS and CDR2 YFSETQ come from the germline V gene. Losses at the gene ends were 0 bases for V and 4 bases for J; bases not matched to a gene: 3. The CDR3 DNA sequence: TGCGCCAGCAGCTTGGGGGACAGGGCGTCAGATACGCAGTATTTT. This sequence encodes CASSLGDRASDTQYF.

This sequence joins TRBV6-5 and TRBJ1-2, with 7 bases identical to TRBD1. The CDR3 is made up of 15 amino acids. V trimming: 2 bases; J trimming: 6 bases; junction bases outside the gene matches: 9. Germline CDR1 reads MNHEY; CDR2 reads SVGAGI. The CDR3 DNA sequence: TGTGCCAGCAGTTACCAGACAGGGTATGTGGATGGCTACACCTTC. It is translated as CASSYQTGYVDGYTF.

The sample holds a few counts of this clone. CDR3 residues: CAIKTSGQETQYF. Here the CDR3 DNA reads TGTGCCATCAAGACTAGCGGCCAAGAGACCCAGTACTTC. The V and J genes are TRBV10-3 and TRBJ2-5, with 9 bases identical to TRBD2. Per the germline V gene, CDR1 is ENHRY and CDR2 is SYGVKD. The CDR3 is made up of 13 amino acids. V lost 7 bases, J lost 1 base, and 1 base stayed unmatched.

V gene TRBV18 combines with J gene TRBJ2-7, with TRBD2 matching 12 bases. The V gene's germline CDR1 is KGHSH and CDR2 LQKENI. The CDR3 sequence is 17 residues long. V shed 4 bases, J shed 0 bases, and the junction held 7 bases outside the gene matches. The CDR3 coding sequence is TGTGCCAGCTCACAACCGGGACTAGCGGGTTCCTCCTACGAGCAGTACTTC. Translation gives CASSQPGLAGSSYEQYF.

The CDR3 nucleotides are TGTGCCAGCAGCCGGGGGACAGGGGTTCAGCAGTACTTC. Amino acid sequence: CASSRGTGVQQYF. The chain combines TRBV5-4 with TRBJ2-7, with TRBD1 matching over 10 bases. Trimming at V came to 4 bases and at J to 8 bases, leaving 6 bases not matched to a gene. The CDR3 length is 13 residues. Germline values: CDR1 SGHNT, CDR2 YYREEE (reference sequence).

This clone was seen a handful of times. The chain combines TRBV4-1 with TRBJ2-6; TRBD2 matches at 12 bases. This CDR3 contains 21 residues. Looked up from germline, CDR1 is MGHRA and CDR2 is YSYEKL. V lost 4 bases to trimming and J lost 4 bases; unmatched junction nucleotides: 17. CDR3 amino acids: CASSPQGALAGGPSGANVLTF. CDR3 bases: TGCGCCAGCAGCCCCCAGGGGGCCCTAGCGGGAGGGCCGTCCGGGGCCAACGTCCTGACTTTC.

The chain recombines TRBV27 with TRBJ2-5; weak D call: TRBD1 (6 bases). Trimming pared 5 bases from V and 1 base from J, leaving 8 bases between. The CDR3 runs 13 residues. CDR1 and CDR2 (germline): MNHEY, SMNVEV (reference sequence). The DNA of the CDR3 is TGTGCCAGCAGTCCGACAGGCCAAGAGACCCAGTACTTC. It codes for CASSPTGQETQYF.

The chain recombines TRBV4-1 with TRBJ2-1, with 11 positions matching TRBD2. The CDR3 loop spans 19 amino acids. Germline assignment: CDR1 MGHRA and CDR2 YSYEKL. V dropped 8 bases and J dropped 3; count of bases not matched to a gene: 18. The CDR3 region is CASRPVVAGGPSGYNEQFF. CDR3 coding DNA: TGCGCCAGCCGCCCGGTCGTAGCGGGAGGGCCCTCGGGCTACAATGAGCAGTTCTTC.

The chain combines TRBV2 with TRBJ2-3, with D possibly being TRBD2 (5 bases). This CDR3 comprises 15 residues. The germline V gene has CDR1 SNHLY and CDR2 FYNNEI. Trimming shortened V by 6 bases and J by 2 bases, and 15 bases separated the two germline ends. CDR3 loop: CASRYTRALTDTQYF. The CDR3, as DNA: TGTGCCAGCAGGTATACTAGAGCCCTCACAGATACGCAGTATTTT.

The sample holds one count of this clone. Mismatch with germline at one junction end may stem from a read error. This chain connects TRBV7-7 to TRBJ2-3; D unclear. The V gene's germline CDR1 is SSHAT and CDR2 FNYEAQ (reference sequence). CDR3 length equals 13 residues. As DNA, the CDR3 is TGTGCTAGCAGCTTAGTGACCCAAGATACGCAGTATTTT. Translated, it gives CASSLVTQDTQYF.

This sequence joins TRBV18 and TRBJ1-1; TRBD1 matches at 7 bases. CDR3 length: 13 amino acids. Germline loops: CDR1 KGHSH, CDR2 LQKENI. The junction had 3 bases not matched to a gene; V was cut back by 5 bases and J by 3 bases. The CDR3 spells CASSAGQHTEAFF. As DNA, the CDR3 is TGTGCCAGCTCAGCGGGACAGCACACTGAAGCTTTCTTT.

The V call is TRBV14, the J call TRBJ2-7, with a possible D match to TRBD2 (6 bases). The CDR3 sequence is 19 residues long. Germline CDR1 SGHDN, CDR2 FVKESK. The V gene lost 0 bases and the J gene lost 2 bases, with 23 bases spanning the gap. The CDR3 nucleotides read TGTGCCAGCAGCCAAGAACGGAGTCTACTAGCCGCTACTGCCTACGAGCAGTACTTC. Protein: CASSQERSLLAATAYEQYF. The complete variable domain, with remaining parts taken from reference TRBV14 and TRBJ2-7, reads EAGVTQFPSHSVIEKGQTVTLRCDPISGHDNLYWYRRVMGKEIKFLLHFVKESKQDESGMPNNRFLAERTGGTYSTLKVQPAELEDSGVYFCASSQERSLLAATAYEQYFGPGTRLTVT.

The chain uses TRBV19 and TRBJ2-1, with D perhaps TRBD2 (5 bases). Germline V gene lookup returns CDR1 LNHDA and CDR2 SQIVND (reference sequence). V was pared by 5 bases and J by 2 bases, with 13 bases between. The CDR3 runs to 15 residues. In DNA, the CDR3 is TGTGCCAGTAGTGTCTCGGACGGGACCTACAATGAGCAGTTCTTC. Amino acids: CASSVSDGTYNEQFF.

The rearrangement links TRBV28 to TRBJ2-5, with D perhaps TRBD2 (5 bases). Trimming took 2 bases from V and 5 from J, leaving 24 bases between them. CDR1 is MDHEN, CDR2 SYDVKM, per germline. The CDR3 is 18 residues long. CDR3 loop: CASSLNLAKPTDRETQYF. CDR3 in DNA: TGTGCCAGCAGTTTAAATTTAGCGAAACCGACCGACCGGGAGACCCAGTACTTC.

The chain recombines TRBV7-2 with TRBJ1-1; 7 bases match TRBD1. The CDR3 runs 16 residues. The V gene's germline CDR1 is SGHTA and CDR2 FQGNSA. The V gene end was trimmed by 1 base and the J gene end by 1 base; junction bases not matched to a gene: 6. CDR3 sequence (DNA): TGTGCCAGCAGCTTAGGTGGCAGGGGGGCGAACACTGAAGCTTTCTTT. This encodes CASSLGGRGANTEAFF.

This rearrangement joins TRBV27 to TRBJ1-5; D call uncertain. The ends were cut back, 3 bases at V and 2 bases at J, with 11 bases in the middle. Germline loops: CDR1 MNHEY, CDR2 SMNVEV (reference sequence). The CDR3 totals 15 residues. Here the CDR3 reads CASSFDPMGNQPQHF. For the CDR3, the DNA is TGTGCCAGCAGTTTCGACCCAATGGGCAATCAGCCCCAGCATTTT.

V and J are TRBV5-1 and TRBJ2-5; 8 nucleotides match TRBD2. The trim removed 4 bases at V and 4 bases at J, leaving 3 bases unmatched. The germline CDR1 and CDR2 sequences are SGHRS and YFSETQ. The CDR3 consists of 13 residues. The CDR3 protein is CASSTLAGETQYF. The CDR3 DNA sequence: TGCGCCAGCAGCACTCTAGCGGGAGAGACCCAGTACTTC.

The chain employs TRBV5-1 and TRBJ2-7, with 7 bases identical to TRBD1. Germline trimming cut 4 bases from V and 0 bases from J; bases unmatched to any gene: 4. The CDR3 extends over 14 amino acids. Germline CDR1 is SGHRS and CDR2 is YFSETQ. This CDR3 reads CASSPGQSSYEQYF. The CDR3 nucleotides are TGCGCCAGCAGCCCGGGACAGAGCTCCTACGAGCAGTACTTC.